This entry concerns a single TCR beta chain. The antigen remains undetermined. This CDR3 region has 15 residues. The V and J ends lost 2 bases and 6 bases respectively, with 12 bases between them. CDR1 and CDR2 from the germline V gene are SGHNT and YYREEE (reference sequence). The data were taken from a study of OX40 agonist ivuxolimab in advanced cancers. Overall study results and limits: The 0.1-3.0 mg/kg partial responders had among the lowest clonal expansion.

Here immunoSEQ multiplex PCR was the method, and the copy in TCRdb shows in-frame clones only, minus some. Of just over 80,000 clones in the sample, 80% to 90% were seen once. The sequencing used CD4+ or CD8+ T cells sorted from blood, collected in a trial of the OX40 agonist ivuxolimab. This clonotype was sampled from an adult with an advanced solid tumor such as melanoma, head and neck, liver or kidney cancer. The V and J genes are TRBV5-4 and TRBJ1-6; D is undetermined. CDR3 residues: CASSFGGGRNSPLHF. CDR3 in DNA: TGTGCCAGCAGCTTTGGAGGCGGGCGTAATTCACCCCTCCACTTT.